Below, 24 T cell receptor beta chains from the same sample are listed, as sequenced in a study of CD8 T cells in Susac syndrome. Reverse transcription of about 0.5 to 1 ug RNA was carried out with random hexamers. TCRdb re-called the immunoSEQ multiplex PCR reads through MiXCR, storing one row per CDR3 protein. This sample yields roughly 180,000 distinct CDR3 sequences, of which 85% to 95% are seen a single time; 0.08% to 0.11% belongs to the top ten. The sample consisted of CD4+ T cells from PBMCs. The origin of the receptors is a human donor in good health.

This clonotype was detected only once. The V and J genes are TRBV27 and TRBJ1-5; tentatively, D is TRBD1 (6 bases). The length of the CDR3 is 16 residues. From germline, CDR1 is MNHEY and CDR2 SMNVEV (reference sequence). Trimming shortened V by 6 bases and J by 5 bases, and 20 bases separated the two germline ends. The CDR3 reads CASRPSPNRVDQPQHF. The CDR3 nucleotides read TGTGCCAGCAGACCTTCCCCCAACAGGGTAGATCAGCCCCAGCATTTT.

This clonotype is a singleton in its sample. This chain connects TRBV20-1 to TRBJ1-1; D possibly corresponds to TRBD1 (5 bases). The CDR3 spans 12 residues. Looked up from germline, CDR1 is DFQATT and CDR2 is SNEGSKA (reference sequence). CDR3 protein: CNVLQWGTEAFF. CDR3 DNA: TGCAACGTCCTTCAATGGGGGACTGAAGCTTTCTTT.

The chain is built from TRBV25-1 and TRBJ2-2; either TRBD1 or TRBD2 may fit D (5 bases each). Trimming stripped 4 bases from V and 6 bases from J, with 6 bases between. CDR3 length equals 12 residues. The germline CDR1 and CDR2 sequences are MGHDK and SYGVNS. The CDR3 region is CASSVGAGELFF. The DNA of the CDR3 is TGTGCCAGCAGTGTGGGGGCCGGGGAGCTGTTTTTT.

The rearrangement joins TRBV28 to TRBJ2-4, with 7 bases lining up with TRBD1. The J segment lost 11 bases and the V segment lost 6 bases, leaving 16 bases of the junction unmatched. The CDR3 consists of 15 residues. Germline V gene sequence: CDR1 MDHEN, CDR2 SYDVKM. This CDR3 reads CASSPVDRTQGFQYF. The CDR3 region has the DNA TGTGCCAGCAGCCCCGTGGATCGGACACAGGGGTTTCAGTACTTC.

The chain uses TRBV4-1 and TRBJ1-2; TRBD1 matches at 10 bases. Germline V gene data show CDR1 as MGHRA and CDR2 as YSYEKL. V lost 4 bases to trimming and J lost 8 bases; unmatched junction nucleotides: 10. There are 15 residues in the CDR3. The CDR3 DNA reads as TGCGCCAGCAGCCCGTCCCGGGACAGGGGTGGAGGCTACACCTTC. It codes for CASSPSRDRGGGYTF.

The V call is TRBV6-2 or TRBV6-3, the J call TRBJ2-3; the D gene is possibly TRBD2 (5 bases). The V and J ends lost 2 bases and 4 bases respectively, with 7 bases between them. This CDR3 is 13 amino acids long. Germline loops: CDR1 MNHEY, CDR2 SVGEGT. CDR3 loop: CASSYRRADTQYF. The CDR3 DNA reads as TGTGCCAGCAGTTACAGGCGGGCAGATACGCAGTATTTT.

The V and J genes are TRBV24-1 and TRBJ2-3, with D possibly being TRBD1 or TRBD2 (5 bases each). This CDR3 contains 13 residues. The ends were cut back, 4 bases at V and 1 base at J, with 5 bases in the middle. Germline V gives CDR1 KGHDR, CDR2 SFDVKD. The CDR3 here is CATSEGGTDTQYF. The CDR3 region has the DNA TGTGCCACCAGTGAGGGGGGCACAGATACGCAGTATTTT.

This chain links TRBV5-8 with TRBJ2-3; 7 nucleotides line up with TRBD2. V shed 5 bases, J shed 7 bases, and the junction held 10 bases outside the gene matches. The germline V gene has CDR1 SGHTS and CDR2 YDEGEE. The CDR3 runs to 14 residues. In DNA form, the CDR3 reads TGTGCCAGCAGTTTCGGTGGCGGGAGATATACGCAGTATTTT. Protein sequence: CASSFGGGRYTQYF.

This chain uses TRBV6-5 with TRBJ2-6; D uncertain. This CDR3 spans 15 amino acids. V was trimmed by 2 bases and J by 0 bases, leaving 5 bases between them. Germline V gives CDR1 MNHEY, CDR2 SVGAGI. CDR3 loop: CASSYLYSGANVLTF. DNA of the CDR3: TGTGCCAGCAGTTACCTATACTCTGGGGCCAACGTCCTGACTTTC.

The rearrangement links TRBV28 to TRBJ2-4; D not certain. The CDR3 runs to 15 residues. Germline CDR1 reads MDHEN; CDR2 reads SYDVKM. Trimming cost V 3 bases and J 0 bases, with 9 bases left between them. The CDR3 coding sequence is TGTGCCAGCAGTTTCCCGCCGATAGCCAAAAACATTCAGTACTTC. Translation: CASSFPPIAKNIQYF.

J is TRBJ1-2 and V is TRBV29-1; 9 bases match TRBD1. The CDR3 contains 15 residues. V was clipped by 1 base and J by 2 bases; unmatched bases: 5. Germline lookup yields CDR1 SQVTM and CDR2 ANQGSEA. DNA of the CDR3: TGCAGCGTTGAAGGTCGGGACAGGGAAAACTATGGCTACACCTTC. Its translation: CSVEGRDRENYGYTF.

Here the CDR3 reads CASSVVSSTDTQYF. CDR3 sequence (DNA): TGTGCCAGCAGCGTAGTGTCAAGCACAGATACGCAGTATTTT. The chain links TRBV9 to TRBJ2-3; no clear D. The germline V gene has CDR1 SGDLS and CDR2 YYNGEE. This CDR3 is 14 amino acids long. V was clipped by 0 bases and J by 0 bases, with 5 bases between them.

V usage is TRBV29-1 and J usage is TRBJ2-1; the match to TRBD2 covers 9 bases. Germline CDR1 reads SQVTM; CDR2 reads ANQGSEA. Trimming took 4 bases from V and 7 from J; bases not matched to a gene: 17. This CDR3 region has 17 residues. CDR3 sequence: CSVGWGTGASGKNEQFF. The CDR3 DNA reads TGCAGCGTTGGCTGGGGGACTGGGGCTAGCGGGAAGAATGAGCAGTTCTTC.

This chain uses TRBV20-1 with TRBJ2-7, with TRBD2 matching over 11 bases. The CDR3 has 16 amino acids. CDR1 is DFQATT, CDR2 SNEGSKA, per germline (reference sequence). Trimming removed 6 bases from V and 5 bases from J; junction bases left unmatched: 15. The CDR3 protein is CSAGTSGLFTANEQYF. The CDR3, as DNA: TGCAGTGCAGGGACTAGCGGACTATTCACCGCCAACGAGCAGTACTTC.

V and J are TRBV4-2 and TRBJ1-2; no firm D call. The germline gives CDR1 LGHNA, CDR2 YNFKEQ. The CDR3 runs 14 residues. Trimming shortened V by 4 bases and J by 4 bases, and 13 bases separated the two germline ends. The CDR3 nucleotides are TGTGCCAGCAGCCCGCCCTCCGGAATCTATGGCTACACCTTC. Its protein product is CASSPPSGIYGYTF.

This chain connects TRBV29-1 to TRBJ2-2; TRBD2 matches 11 bases. With 8 bases clipped from V and 4 bases from J, the junction kept 3 bases outside the gene matches. The CDR3 totals 13 residues. Per the germline V gene, CDR1 is SQVTM and CDR2 is ANQGSEA. The CDR3 nucleotides are TGCAGCCTGACTAGCGGGACCACCGGGGAGCTGTTTTTT. Translation: CSLTSGTTGELFF.

The rearrangement joins TRBV12-3 or TRBV12-4 to TRBJ2-1, with 7 bases identical to TRBD2. V lost 5 bases and J lost 3; bases outside the gene matches: 7. This CDR3 contains 15 residues. In DNA form, the CDR3 reads TGTGCCAGCAGTGACCGGATAGCGGGCTACAATGAGCAGTTCTTC. Residues: CASSDRIAGYNEQFF.

CDR3 nucleotide sequence: TGTGCCAGCAGCGGACTAGCGGGGAGAGACATTCAGTACTTC. The encoded protein is CASSGLAGRDIQYF. The rearrangement uses TRBV27 and TRBJ2-4, with TRBD2 matching over 12 bases. The CDR3 has 14 residues. The germline V gene encodes CDR1 MNHEY and CDR2 SMNVEV (reference sequence). The junction had 5 bases not matched to a gene; V was cut back by 6 bases and J by 8 bases.

The chain couples TRBV15 to TRBJ2-1, with D unresolved. The germline CDR1 and CDR2 sequences are LNHNV and YYDKDF (reference sequence). This CDR3 region has 14 residues. Between the trimmed V and J ends, which lost 1 base and 8 bases, there was a span of 12 bases. Written as DNA, the CDR3 is TGTGCCACCAGCAGAGTAAGTGATTTAGATGAGCAGTTCTTC. As protein: CATSRVSDLDEQFF.

The rearrangement links TRBV20-1 to TRBJ2-7, with D possibly being TRBD1 or TRBD2 (5 bases each). The germline V and J ends were trimmed by 3 bases and 2 bases, with 29 bases remaining between them. The germline V gene encodes CDR1 DFQATT and CDR2 SNEGSKA (reference sequence). The CDR3 loop spans 19 amino acids. This chain's CDR3 is CSASPPGRDPDPRAYEQYF. The CDR3, as DNA: TGCAGTGCTAGCCCCCCGGGTAGGGACCCAGACCCCCGTGCCTACGAGCAGTACTTC.

V and J are TRBV14 and TRBJ2-7; 9 bases agree with TRBD2. Germline assignment: CDR1 SGHDN and CDR2 FVKESK. The CDR3 is 18 residues long. The junction had 12 bases not matched to a gene; V was cut back by 1 base and J by 2 bases. CDR3 in amino acids: CASSQVSVSGSSPYEQYF. In nucleotides, the CDR3 is TGTGCCAGCAGCCAAGTCAGTGTTAGCGGGAGTTCCCCCTACGAGCAGTACTTC.

This chain connects TRBV20-1 to TRBJ2-7; weak D call: TRBD2 (6 bases). Germline V lookup: CDR1 DFQATT, CDR2 SNEGSKA (reference sequence). The CDR3 runs 15 residues. V lost 0 bases to trimming and J lost 0 bases, with 12 bases between them. This chain's CDR3 is CSARDGGETSYEQYF. The DNA for the CDR3 is TGCAGTGCTAGAGATGGAGGGGAAACCTCCTACGAGCAGTACTTC.

This rearrangement joins TRBV30 to TRBJ1-1; 12 positions match TRBD1. This CDR3 has 17 amino acids. CDR1 and CDR2 (germline): GTSNPN, SVGIG (reference sequence). Germline trimming cut 8 bases from V and 0 bases from J; bases unmatched to any gene: 13. The CDR3 coding sequence is TGTGCCACCAAACTCGGGACAGGGGGCCTTATGAACACTGAAGCTTTCTTT. Its protein is CATKLGTGGLMNTEAFF.

V usage is TRBV20-1 and J usage is TRBJ2-7; 10 nucleotides match TRBD2. This CDR3 is built from 15 residues. The V gene's germline CDR1 is DFQATT and CDR2 SNEGSKA (reference sequence). V was pared by 0 bases and J by 3 bases, with 5 bases of the junction left unmatched. The CDR3 DNA is TGCAGTGCTAGAGATCCGGCTAGCGGGAGCTACGAGCAGTACTTC. The encoded protein is CSARDPASGSYEQYF.